Sequencing of this T cell receptor beta chain was carried out in a study of T cell repertoires in cytomegalovirus infection. Study summary: Newly reported HLA-C-restricted and thoroughly characterized HLA-B-restricted CMV epitopes were employed. Public signatures in TCR beta pointed to CMV infection and matching HLA type. Study-wide findings and caveats: The ex vivo response showed dominance by HLA-C-restricted CMV-specific TCR beta clonotypes.

This clonotype has a handful of counts. Its antigen remains unknown. V lost 1 base and J lost 8, with 8 bases in between. Germline assignment: CDR1 SGHDN and CDR2 FVKESK. This CDR3 is 13 amino acids long. A single record per CDR3 protein comes from TCRdb applying MiXCR to the reads. The table records roughly 920,000 distinct CDR3 sequences, approximately 33% of them present only once. V usage is TRBV14 and J usage is TRBJ1-4; D gene uncertain. This specimen was cultured CD8+ T cells from PBMCs, taken from culture after CMV antigen stimulation. The sequence derives from a human donor in good health (CMV status not recorded). Some clones in this sample may be carry-over from other donors' samples. The CDR3 loop reads CASSQVSLEKLFF. CDR3 nucleotide sequence: TGTGCCAGCAGCCAAGTGAGTTTGGAAAAACTGTTTTTT. The full variable domain, with the rest looked up from reference TRBV14 and TRBJ1-4, is EAGVTQFPSHSVIEKGQTVTLRCDPISGHDNLYWYRRVMGKEIKFLLHFVKESKQDESGMPNNRFLAERTGGTYSTLKVQPAELEDSGVYFCASSQVSLEKLFFGSGTQLSVL.